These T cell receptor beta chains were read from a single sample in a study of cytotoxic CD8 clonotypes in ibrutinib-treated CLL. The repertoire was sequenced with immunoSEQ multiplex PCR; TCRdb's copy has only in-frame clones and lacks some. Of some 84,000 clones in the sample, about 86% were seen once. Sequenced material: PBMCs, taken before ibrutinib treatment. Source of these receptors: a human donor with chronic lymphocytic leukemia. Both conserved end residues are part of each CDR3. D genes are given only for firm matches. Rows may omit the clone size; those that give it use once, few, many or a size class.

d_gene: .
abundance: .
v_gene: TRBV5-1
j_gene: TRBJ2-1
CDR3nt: TGCGCCAGCAGCTTGGACAGGTCCTACAATGAGCAGTTCTTC
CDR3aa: CASSLDRSYNEQFF

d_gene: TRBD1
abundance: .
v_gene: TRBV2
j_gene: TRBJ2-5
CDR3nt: TGTGCCAGTACCCCCGGGACAGGGAAAGAGACCCAGTACTTC
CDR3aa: CASTPGTGKETQYF

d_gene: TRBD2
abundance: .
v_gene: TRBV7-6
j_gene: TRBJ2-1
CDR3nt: TGTGCCAGCAGCTTATATGCGGGAGTCGGGAACAATGAGCAGTTCTTC
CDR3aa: CASSLYAGVGNNEQFF

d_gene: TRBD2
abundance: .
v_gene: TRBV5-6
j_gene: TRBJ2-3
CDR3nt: TGTGCCAGCAGCTTGGTGGGACTAGCGGACACAGATACGCAGTATTTT
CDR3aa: CASSLVGLADTDTQYF

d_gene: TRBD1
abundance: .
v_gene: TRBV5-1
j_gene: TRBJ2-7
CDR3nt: TGCGCCAGCAGCTTGGACAGGGGGCTCTACGAGCAGTACTTC
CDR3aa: CASSLDRGLYEQYF

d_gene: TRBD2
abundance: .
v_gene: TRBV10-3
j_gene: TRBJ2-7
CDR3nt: TGTGCCGTTAAGGGGACTAGCGGGACGGATATATCCTACGAGCAGTACTTC
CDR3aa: CAVKGTSGTDISYEQYF

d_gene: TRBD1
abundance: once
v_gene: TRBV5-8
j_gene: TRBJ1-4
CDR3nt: TGTGCCAGCAGCTTGCGGGGACAGGCCTTAAATGAAAAACTGTTTTTT
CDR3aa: CASSLRGQALNEKLFF

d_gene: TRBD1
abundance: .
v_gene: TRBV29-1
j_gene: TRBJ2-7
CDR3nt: TGCAGCGTTGAAATCGGACAGGGGAAAATGTACGAGCAGTACTTC
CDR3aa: CSVEIGQGKMYEQYF

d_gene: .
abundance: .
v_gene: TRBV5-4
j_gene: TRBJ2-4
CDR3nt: TGTGCCAGCAGCTTGGGGGTGCCTAGCAGAAACATTCAGTACTTC
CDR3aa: CASSLGVPSRNIQYF

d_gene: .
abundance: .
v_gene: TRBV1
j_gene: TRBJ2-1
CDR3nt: TGCACCAGCAGCCAGCTTCTAAGCGGGAGAAGGACCCATGAGCAGTTCTTC
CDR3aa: CTSSQLLSGRRTHEQFF

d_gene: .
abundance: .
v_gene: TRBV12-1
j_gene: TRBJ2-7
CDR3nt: TGTGCCAGCAGCTTTGATAAAATGACTAGCGAGACCAACTACGAGCAGTACTTC
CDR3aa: CASSFDKMTSETNYEQYF

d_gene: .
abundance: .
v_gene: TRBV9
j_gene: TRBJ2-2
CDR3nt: TGTGCCAGTAGTGATAGCGGCAAGAACACCGGGGAGCTGTTTTTT
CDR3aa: CASSDSGKNTGELFF

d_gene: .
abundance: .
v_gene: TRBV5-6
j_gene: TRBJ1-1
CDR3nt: TGTGCCAGCAGACGTGAATATGGGACGGTGAACACTGAAGCTTTCTTT
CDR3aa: CASRREYGTVNTEAFF

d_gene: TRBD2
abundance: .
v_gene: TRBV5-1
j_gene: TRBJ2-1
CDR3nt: TGCGCCAGCAGCCCTCGGGGAGGGGCTTCAAATGAGCAGTTCTTC
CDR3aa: CASSPRGGASNEQFF

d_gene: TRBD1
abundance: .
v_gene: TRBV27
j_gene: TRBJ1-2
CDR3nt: TGTGCCAGCAGAGGACAGGCGAAAGCTAACTATGGCTACACCTTC
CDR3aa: CASRGQAKANYGYTF

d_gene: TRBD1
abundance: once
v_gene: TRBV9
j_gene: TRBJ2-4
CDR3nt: TGTGCCAGCAGCGCAGGGGGACAGAACATTCAGTACTTC
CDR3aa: CASSAGGQNIQYF

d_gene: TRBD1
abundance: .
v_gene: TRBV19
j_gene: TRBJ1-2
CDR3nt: TGTGCCAGTAGTGGGCTCGGGACAGGGGCTAGAGGCTACACCTTC
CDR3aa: CASSGLGTGARGYTF

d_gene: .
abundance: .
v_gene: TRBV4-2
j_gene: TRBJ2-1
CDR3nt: TGTGCCAGCAGCCAAGACGGGCAGCGATTAAACAATGAGCAGTTCTTC
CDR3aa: CASSQDGQRLNNEQFF

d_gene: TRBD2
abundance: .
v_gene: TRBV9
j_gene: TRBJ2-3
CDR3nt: TGTGCCAGCAGCGTTTTAGCGGGAGGGAGCACAGATACGCAGTATTTT
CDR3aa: CASSVLAGGSTDTQYF

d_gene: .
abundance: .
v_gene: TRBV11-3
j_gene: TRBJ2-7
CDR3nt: TGTGCCAGCAGCTTACACGAGCAGTACTTC
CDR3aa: CASSLHEQYF

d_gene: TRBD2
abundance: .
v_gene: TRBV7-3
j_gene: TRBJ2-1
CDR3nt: TGTGCCAGCAGCTTAACCGGCGGGAGGAATTACAATGAGCAGTTCTTC
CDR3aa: CASSLTGGRNYNEQFF

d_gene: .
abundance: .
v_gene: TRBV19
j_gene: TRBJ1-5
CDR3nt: TGTGCCAGTAGTACAAAGATGAATCAGCCCCAGCATTTT
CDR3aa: CASSTKMNQPQHF

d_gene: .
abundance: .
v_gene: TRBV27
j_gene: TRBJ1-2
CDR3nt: TGTGCCAGCCGGCAAAACAGGCCCAGGGACTATGGCTACACCTTC
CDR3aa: CASRQNRPRDYGYTF

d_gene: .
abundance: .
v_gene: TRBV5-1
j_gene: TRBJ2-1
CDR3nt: TGCGCCAGCAGCTTGTCACGGGGCTATGAGCAGTTCTTC
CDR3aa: CASSLSRGYEQFF

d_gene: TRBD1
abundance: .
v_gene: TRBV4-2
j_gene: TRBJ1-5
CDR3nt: TGTGCCAGCAGCCCCGGCGAGACAGGGAATGTCAATCAGCCCCAGCATTTT
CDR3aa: CASSPGETGNVNQPQHF

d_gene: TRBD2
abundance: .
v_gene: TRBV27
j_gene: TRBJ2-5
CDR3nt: TGTGCCAGCAGTTTGGGACTAGCGGGAGTAGGGACCCAGTACTTC
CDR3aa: CASSLGLAGVGTQYF

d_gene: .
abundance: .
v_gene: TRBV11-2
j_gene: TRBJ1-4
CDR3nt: TGTGCCAGCAGCTTATTTACCTTTGCGAAGACCGCGACTAATGAAAAACTGTTTTTT
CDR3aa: CASSLFTFAKTATNEKLFF

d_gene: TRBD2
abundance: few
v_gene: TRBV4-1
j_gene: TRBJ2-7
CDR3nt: TGCGCCAGCAGCCAAGATCGGGAGGGTTCCTACGAGCAGTACTTC
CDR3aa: CASSQDREGSYEQYF

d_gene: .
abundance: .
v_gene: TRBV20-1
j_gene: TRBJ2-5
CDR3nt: TGCAGTGGCCAGGGGCAAGAGACCCAGTACTTC
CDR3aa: CSGQGQETQYF

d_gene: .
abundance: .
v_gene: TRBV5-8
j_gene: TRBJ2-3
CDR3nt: TGTGCCAGCAGCTTTTGGGTGGAGGAATCGGATACGCAGTATTTT
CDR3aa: CASSFWVEESDTQYF

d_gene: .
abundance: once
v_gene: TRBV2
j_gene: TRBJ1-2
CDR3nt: TGTGCCAGCAGTGAACGGGAGGGGCGAAGCGGCTACACCTTC
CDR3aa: CASSEREGRSGYTF

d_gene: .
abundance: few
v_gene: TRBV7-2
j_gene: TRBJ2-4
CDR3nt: TGTGCCAGCAGCTTAGTAGGGCAGTCCAAAAACATTCAGTACTTC
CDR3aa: CASSLVGQSKNIQYF

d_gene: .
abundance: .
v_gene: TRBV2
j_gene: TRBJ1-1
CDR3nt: TGTGCCAGCAGTCCCCAGGGGAGGACTGAAGCTTTCTTT
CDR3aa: CASSPQGRTEAFF

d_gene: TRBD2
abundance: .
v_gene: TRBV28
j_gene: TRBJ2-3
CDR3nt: TGTGCCAGCAGTAGAAGGACTAGCGGGAGTCTAGATACGCAGTATTTT
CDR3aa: CASSRRTSGSLDTQYF

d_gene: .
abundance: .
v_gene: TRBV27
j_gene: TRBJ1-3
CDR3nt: TGTGCCAGCAGTAGCACGACGGGATACTCTGGAAACACCATATATTTT
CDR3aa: CASSSTTGYSGNTIYF

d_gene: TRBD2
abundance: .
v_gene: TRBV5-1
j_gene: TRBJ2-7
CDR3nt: TGCGCCAGCAGCGCCGGGACTAGCGGGATTTACGAGCAGTACTTC
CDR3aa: CASSAGTSGIYEQYF